The TCR beta chain described here comes from a study of metastatic and nonmetastatic thyroid tumors. Study overall: Samples came from malignant and benign thyroid patients, and repertoires were compared across blood and tumor or nodule tissue.

This clone was seen repeatedly, ten times or more. Its antigen is still unknown. Study-wide findings and caveats: It was reported that TCR beta diversity was significantly higher in malignant thyroid tumors than benign nodules, in blood and tumor.

As handled by the study authors: Using the CDR3 differences seen across clinicopathological groups, the authors built a distant-metastasis classifier for papillary thyroid cancer, which was meant to discriminate distant-metastatic patients. TCRdb re-called the PCR reads through MiXCR. Here the V and J calls rest on TCRdb's processing, not on the authors' analysis. The table includes about 40,000 clones, roughly a sixth detected once. Patients had received no treatment of any kind before thyroid surgery. CDR1 MDHEN and CDR2 SYDVKM come from the germline V gene. CDR3 length: 15 amino acids. V shed 5 bases and J shed 0 bases, with 13 bases lying between them.

The sequenced sample was blood. The chain joins TRBV28 to TRBJ2-5, with D tentatively TRBD1 or TRBD2 (5 bases each). The TCR was taken from a female donor with papillary thyroid cancer or a benign thyroid nodule (not recorded which). Some clones in this sample may be carry-over from other donors' samples. The chain's CDR3 is CASSPGTAYQETQYF. The CDR3 DNA is TGTGCCAGCAGTCCCGGGACGGCGTACCAAGAGACCCAGTACTTC.